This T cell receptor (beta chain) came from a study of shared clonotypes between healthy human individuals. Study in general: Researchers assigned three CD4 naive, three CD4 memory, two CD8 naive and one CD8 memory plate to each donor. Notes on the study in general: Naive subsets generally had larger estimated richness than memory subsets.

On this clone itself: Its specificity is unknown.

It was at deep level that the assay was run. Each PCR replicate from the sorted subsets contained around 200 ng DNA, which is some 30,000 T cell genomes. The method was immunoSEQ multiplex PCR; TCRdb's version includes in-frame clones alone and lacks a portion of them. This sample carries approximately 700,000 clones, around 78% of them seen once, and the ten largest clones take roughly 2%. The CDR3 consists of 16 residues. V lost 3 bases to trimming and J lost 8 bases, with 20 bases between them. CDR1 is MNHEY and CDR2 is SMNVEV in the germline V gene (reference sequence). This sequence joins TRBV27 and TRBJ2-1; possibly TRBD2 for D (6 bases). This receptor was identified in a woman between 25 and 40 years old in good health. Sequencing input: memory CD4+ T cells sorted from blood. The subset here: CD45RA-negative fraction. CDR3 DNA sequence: TGTGCCAGCAGTTTCTCCACGACTAGATTGCCCTATGAGCAGTTCTTC. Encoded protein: CASSFSTTRLPYEQFF.